This T cell receptor (beta chain) was retrieved from a study of radiation and T cells in renal cell carcinoma. Sequenced by immunoSEQ multiplex PCR; TCRdb stores in-frame clones only, minus some. Of about 78,000 clones in the sample, roughly 87% were seen once. Time point indicated: blood 4 weeks post-SBRT, at nephrectomy. Indicated treatment: 15 Gy SBRT to primary tumor, nephrectomy 4 weeks later. Nephrectomy followed 15 Gy stereotactic body radiation by 4 weeks. This clone has only one observation. The source is a woman in her sixties or seventies with renal cell carcinoma. Sample: blood, taken from a patient whose treatment included radiotherapy and nephrectomy.

CDR3 region: CASSSNQPQHF. In DNA form, the CDR3 reads TGTGCCAGTAGTTCGAATCAGCCCCAGCATTTT. The V call is TRBV19, the J call TRBJ1-5, with D hard to call. CDR1 and CDR2 (germline): LNHDA, SQIVND (reference sequence). V lost 5 bases to trimming and J lost 4 bases, with 3 bases between them. The CDR3 is made up of 11 amino acids.